Listed here are 25 T cell receptor beta chains from one sample, sequenced in a study of T-cell reconstitution after alpha-beta-depleted transplantation in children (dated by TCRdb to about 2016). Overall study outcomes, separate from this receptor: Over subsequent months, a decline in hyperexpanded clone frequencies was noted, and after one year, T-cell counts and TCRbeta diversity were mostly ascribed to newly produced T cells.

This sample's treatment or condition label indicates: allogeneic hematopoietic cell transplantation with graft depleted of TCRalphabeta T cells and CD19 B cells. The library relied on PCR. Sequencing was performed on an Illumina HiSeq 2500. To normalize quantification of the TCRbeta repertoire, the TCR libraries were built with molecular barcoding that relied on unique molecular identifiers. The public reads were reprocessed in TCRdb via fastp at Q25 and MiXCR, keeping in-frame beta chains. Rows with a matching CDR3 protein are joined into one entry that keeps the most common DNA and genes. The sample data list about 290,000 distinct CDR3 sequences, and roughly 7.8% of these were observed just once. Clones ranked in the top ten supply approximately 9.6% of the sample. Their antigen targets remain unknown. The sequencing used peripheral blood, collected 360 days after TCRalphabeta/CD19-depleted stem cell transplant. These receptors all stem from a female patient aged 2-9 years who had a stem cell transplant for Fanconi anemia, so the T cells may come from the graft donor.

This clonotype was observed at least ten times. This CDR3 reads CATSRLGNYGYTF. CDR3 nucleotide sequence: TGTGCCACCAGCAGACTCGGAAACTATGGCTACACCTTC. The chain joins TRBV15 to TRBJ1-2, with no clear D. Trimming stripped 2 bases from V and 2 bases from J, with 6 bases between. CDR1 and CDR2 (germline): LNHNV, YYDKDF (reference sequence). The CDR3 runs 13 residues.

Worth noting for this clonotype: A much bigger clone sits one base away, suggesting this may be a read error. The chain employs TRBV4-3 and TRBJ1-1; 7 bases map to TRBD1. Germline loops: CDR1 LGHNA, CDR2 YSLEER. The CDR3 totals 16 residues. The DNA of the CDR3 is TGCGCCAGCAGCCCCAGGACCCGACAGGGTGGAACTGAATCTTTCTTT. Translated, it gives CASSPRTRQGGTESFF.

This clonotype was counted only a few times. The chain joins TRBV18 to TRBJ2-1; D possibly corresponds to TRBD2 (7 bases). This CDR3 has 16 residues. The germline gives CDR1 KGHSH, CDR2 LQKENI. The V end lost 0 bases, the J end lost 7 bases, and 16 bases lay between the germline ends. The CDR3 protein is CASSPPNGGGRNEQFF. The DNA for the CDR3 is TGTGCCAGCTCACCACCGAATGGGGGGGGCCGGAATGAGCAGTTCTTC.

The J gene is TRBJ2-1, the V gene TRBV30; TRBD1 matches 7 bases. This CDR3 contains 13 residues. In germline, CDR1 is GTSNPN, CDR2 SVGIG (reference sequence). V shed 0 bases, J shed 4 bases, and the junction held 0 bases outside the gene matches. Here the CDR3 DNA reads TGTGCCTGGAGTGTACAGGGGTACAATGAGCAGTTCTTC. It specifies CAWSVQGYNEQFF.

This sequence joins TRBV4-3 and TRBJ1-1, with D hard to call. This CDR3 is 14 amino acids long. Between the trimmed V and J ends, which lost 1 base and 0 bases, there was a span of 6 bases. CDR1 and CDR2 from the germline V gene are LGHNA and YSLEER. The chain's CDR3 is CASSQGGVNTEAFF. The CDR3 nucleotides are TGCGCCAGCAGCCAAGGTGGGGTGAACACTGAAGCTTTCTTT.

This clonotype was counted many times. This chain links TRBV5-1 with TRBJ2-1; tentatively, D is TRBD2 (5 bases). The CDR3 spans 15 residues. V lost 1 base to trimming and J lost 4 bases, with 12 bases between them. Per the germline V gene, CDR1 is SGHRS and CDR2 is YFSETQ. The CDR3, as DNA: TGCGCCAGCAGCTTGTTTCGTCGGGGATACAATGAGCAGTTCTTC. It yields the protein CASSLFRRGYNEQFF.

This clonotype has a count of ten or more. J is TRBJ2-7 and V is TRBV27, with 7 bases matching TRBD2. This CDR3 region has 13 residues. CDR1 and CDR2 (germline): MNHEY, SMNVEV (reference sequence). J was trimmed by 2 bases and V by 5 bases; bases with no gene match: 3. The CDR3 region is CASSLAAPYEQYF. CDR3 bases: TGTGCCAGCAGTCTAGCGGCACCCTACGAGCAGTACTTC.

The rearrangement joins TRBV5-6 to TRBJ1-2, with D perhaps TRBD1 (6 bases). V was cut by 3 bases and J by 8 bases, with 17 bases left in between. The germline gives CDR1 SGHDT, CDR2 YYEEEE. This CDR3 spans 14 amino acids. In DNA, the CDR3 is TGTGCCAGCAGCTGGCAGGGGACTATGGAGGGCTACACCTTC. This encodes CASSWQGTMEGYTF.

This clonotype has at least ten counts. The rearrangement joins TRBV4-1 to TRBJ1-6, with 8 bases fitting TRBD1. CDR3 length: 14 amino acids. Germline V lookup: CDR1 MGHRA, CDR2 YSYEKL. V lost 4 bases and J lost 8; bases outside the gene matches: 4. CDR3 protein: CASSPWTGHSPLHF. In nucleotides, the CDR3 is TGCGCCAGCAGCCCGTGGACAGGGCATTCACCCCTCCACTTT.

The chain recombines TRBV5-1 with TRBJ2-1, with D maybe TRBD2 (7 bases). Trimming cost V 5 bases and J 5 bases, with 23 bases left between them. Looked up from germline, CDR1 is SGHRS and CDR2 is YFSETQ. This CDR3 is built from 17 residues. In DNA, the CDR3 is TGCGCCAGCAGGGCCATCCGCGCGGGGGCGCGAAACAATGAGCAGTTCTTC. Translating it yields CASRAIRAGARNNEQFF. The complete variable domain, with remaining parts taken from reference TRBV5-1 and TRBJ2-1, reads KAGVTQTPRYLIKTRGQQVTLSCSPISGHRSVSWYQQTPGQGLQFLFEYFSETQRNKGNFPGRFSGRQFSNSRSEMNVSTLELGDSALYLCASRAIRAGARNNEQFFGPGTRLTVL.

This clonotype was seen at least ten times. The chain uses TRBV5-1 and TRBJ2-1; 9 bases map to TRBD2. The CDR3 length is 14 residues. V shed 0 bases and J 6 bases; nucleotides not matched to a gene: 1. Germline V gives CDR1 SGHRS, CDR2 YFSETQ. In DNA form, the CDR3 reads TGCGCCAGCAGCTTGGAGACTAGCGGCAATGAGCAGTTCTTC. This codes for CASSLETSGNEQFF.

The CDR3 bases are TGTGCCAGTGGGGGTTGGGAAGAGACCCAGTACTTC. Translating gives CASGGWEETQYF. The rearrangement joins TRBV28 to TRBJ2-5; D might be TRBD1 or TRBD2, each matching 5 bases. The CDR3 sequence is 12 residues long. Germline values: CDR1 MDHEN, CDR2 SYDVKM. The ends were cut back, 9 bases at V and 3 bases at J, with 11 bases in the middle.

At least ten counts were recorded for this clonotype. The chain uses TRBV27 and TRBJ2-1; 7 nucleotides line up with TRBD1. CDR1 is MNHEY, CDR2 SMNVEV, per germline (reference sequence). The CDR3 is made up of 12 amino acids. J gave up 4 bases and V 8 bases, and 2 bases lay outside the gene matches. The CDR3 region is CASGQVYNEQFF. In DNA, the CDR3 is TGTGCCAGCGGACAGGTTTACAATGAGCAGTTCTTC.

The chain recombines TRBV7-6 with TRBJ2-2; the D is unclear. Germline-derived CDR1 and CDR2 are SGHVS and FNYEAQ. This CDR3 comprises 14 residues. Trimming took 2 bases from V and 2 from J, leaving 6 bases between them. The CDR3: CASSLPPNTGELFF. The CDR3 DNA sequence: TGTGCCAGCAGCTTACCTCCCAACACCGGGGAGCTGTTTTTT.

The chain recombines TRBV28 with TRBJ2-5; possibly TRBD2 for D (6 bases). CDR1 and CDR2 (germline): MDHEN, SYDVKM. V was trimmed by 2 bases and J by 5 bases, leaving 18 bases between them. The CDR3 covers 16 residues. CDR3 sequence: CASSLTRGTIWETQYF. The CDR3 DNA reads as TGTGCCAGCAGTTTAACTCGGGGGACCATCTGGGAGACCCAGTACTTC.

This clonotype was detected only a few times. The J gene is TRBJ2-7, the V gene TRBV5-1; D is unresolved. V dropped 0 bases and J dropped 0 bases, with 13 bases sitting between them. The CDR3 extends over 16 amino acids. CDR1 is SGHRS, CDR2 YFSETQ, per germline. Here the CDR3 reads CASSLAVEVPSYEQYF. The DNA for the CDR3 is TGCGCCAGCAGCTTGGCGGTCGAGGTCCCCTCCTACGAGCAGTACTTC.

V usage is TRBV12-3 or TRBV12-4 and J usage is TRBJ1-5, with a weak D call TRBD1 (5 bases). This CDR3 contains 13 residues. V was clipped by 6 bases and J by 11 bases, with 17 bases between them. The CDR3 DNA reads TGTGCCAGCAGCCCCGGGGGGGAGGTGGCCCAGCATTTT. Translating it yields CASSPGGEVAQHF.

The chain employs TRBV11-2 and TRBJ2-7; D ambiguous. Germline CDR1 reads SGHAT; CDR2 reads FQNNGV. This CDR3 has 17 residues. Deletions cut 1 base from V and 6 bases from J, with 22 bases between. CDR3 protein: CASSLGPIGPPLGEQYV. In nucleotides, the CDR3 is TGTGCCAGCAGCTTAGGCCCCATCGGCCCCCCGTTAGGCGAGCAGTACGTC.

This clonotype has more than one count but fewer than ten. This chain joins TRBV10-3 and TRBJ1-1; D not resolved. CDR1 and CDR2 from the germline V gene are ENHRY and SYGVKD. V dropped 0 bases and J dropped 3 bases, with 11 bases sitting between them. The CDR3 spans 15 residues. The CDR3 loop reads CAISESTVSDTEAFF. The DNA of the CDR3 is TGTGCCATCAGTGAGTCCACGGTGTCGGACACTGAAGCTTTCTTT.

This clonotype was observed many times. The V gene is TRBV2, the J gene TRBJ2-1, with 7 bases lining up with TRBD2. Germline CDR1 reads SNHLY; CDR2 reads FYNNEI. After removal of 5 bases from V and 15 bases from J, the junction contained 13 bases not matched to a gene. This CDR3 is built from 13 residues. In DNA, the CDR3 is TGTGCCAGCAGTAGACCGTTGCGGGGGACTTTGTTCTTC. Its protein is CASSRPLRGTLFF.

This clonotype was observed many times. This rearrangement joins TRBV7-8 to TRBJ2-1; D unclear. The CDR3 extends over 17 amino acids. V was shortened by 2 bases and J by 0 bases, with 14 bases between the two germline ends. Germline CDR1 and CDR2: SGHVS and FQNEAQ. The CDR3 nucleotides read TGTGCCAGCAGCTTAAGATTTTGGGCGAGCTCCTACAATGAGCAGTTCTTC. Encoded protein: CASSLRFWASSYNEQFF.

This clonotype was seen ten or more times. The chain carries TRBV7-3 and TRBJ1-3; 7 bases agree with TRBD1. The CDR3 loop spans 19 amino acids. Germline V gives CDR1 SGHTA, CDR2 FQGTGA. V was pared by 4 bases and J by 0 bases, with 15 bases of the junction left unmatched. The CDR3 DNA follows: TGTGCCAGCAGCTCGTCTGAAAACGAACCAGGGGGCTCTGGAAACACCATATATTTT. Translation: CASSSSENEPGGSGNTIYF.

This clonotype occurred many times. The chain employs TRBV20-1 and TRBJ1-2, with 8 bases that match TRBD1. The trim removed 0 bases at V and 7 bases at J, leaving 16 bases unmatched. CDR3 length: 17 amino acids. Germline V gene lookup returns CDR1 DFQATT and CDR2 SNEGSKA (reference sequence). The CDR3 nucleotides are TGCAGTGCTAGAGATATCTGGACAGGGCATCCAGGGGGTGGCTACACCTTC. Its protein is CSARDIWTGHPGGGYTF.

This clonotype was counted at least ten times. The gene calls are TRBV29-1 and TRBJ2-2; no reliable D call. Per germline, CDR1 SQVTM and CDR2 ANQGSEA. This CDR3 contains 14 residues. The CDR3 protein is CSAVLGPNTGELFF. The CDR3 DNA is TGCAGTGCGGTTTTAGGGCCGAACACCGGGGAGCTGTTTTTT.

This clonotype has a handful of counts. This chain joins TRBV20-1 and TRBJ1-5; D may be TRBD1 (6 bases). Germline CDR1 reads DFQATT; CDR2 reads SNEGSKA (reference sequence). Trimming took 1 base from V and 4 from J, leaving 11 bases between them. The CDR3 is made up of 14 amino acids. The CDR3: CSARAPGVNQPQHF. CDR3 in DNA: TGCAGTGCTAGAGCCCCAGGGGTGAATCAGCCCCAGCATTTT.